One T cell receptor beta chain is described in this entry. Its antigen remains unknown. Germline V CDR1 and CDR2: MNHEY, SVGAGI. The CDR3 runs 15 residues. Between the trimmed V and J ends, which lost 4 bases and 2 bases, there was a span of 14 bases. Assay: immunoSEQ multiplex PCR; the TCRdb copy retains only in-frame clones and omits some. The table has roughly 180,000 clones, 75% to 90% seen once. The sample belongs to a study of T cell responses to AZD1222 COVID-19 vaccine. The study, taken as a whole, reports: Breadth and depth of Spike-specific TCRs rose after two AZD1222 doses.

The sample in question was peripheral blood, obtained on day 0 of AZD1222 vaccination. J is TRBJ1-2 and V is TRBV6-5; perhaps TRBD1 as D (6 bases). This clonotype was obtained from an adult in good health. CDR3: CASSSQGGYNYGYTF. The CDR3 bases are TGTGCCAGCAGTTCACAGGGAGGGTACAACTATGGCTACACCTTC.